The clone carrying this T cell receptor (beta chain) has at least ten counts. MiXCR, run by TCRdb on the 5' RACE reads, gives a single entry per CDR3 protein. In the table there are fewer than 200,000 distinct CDR3 sequences, roughly 20% of which are singletons. The data were obtained in a study of CD8 T cells in ankylosing spondylitis. The CDR3 spans 16 residues. Trimming removed 2 bases from V and 0 bases from J, with 11 bases in between. Germline CDR1 reads MDHEN; CDR2 reads SYDVKM. The sequencing sample was made of blood, either unsorted or a sorted T cell fraction (not recorded which). The chain carries TRBV28 and TRBJ2-1; perhaps TRBD2 as D (5 bases). This TCR derives from a male donor under 30 with ankylosing spondylitis or in good health (not recorded which). CDR3 protein: CASSLGLGSSYNEQFF. Here the CDR3 DNA reads TGTGCCAGCAGTTTAGGTTTGGGGAGCTCCTACAATGAGCAGTTCTTC.